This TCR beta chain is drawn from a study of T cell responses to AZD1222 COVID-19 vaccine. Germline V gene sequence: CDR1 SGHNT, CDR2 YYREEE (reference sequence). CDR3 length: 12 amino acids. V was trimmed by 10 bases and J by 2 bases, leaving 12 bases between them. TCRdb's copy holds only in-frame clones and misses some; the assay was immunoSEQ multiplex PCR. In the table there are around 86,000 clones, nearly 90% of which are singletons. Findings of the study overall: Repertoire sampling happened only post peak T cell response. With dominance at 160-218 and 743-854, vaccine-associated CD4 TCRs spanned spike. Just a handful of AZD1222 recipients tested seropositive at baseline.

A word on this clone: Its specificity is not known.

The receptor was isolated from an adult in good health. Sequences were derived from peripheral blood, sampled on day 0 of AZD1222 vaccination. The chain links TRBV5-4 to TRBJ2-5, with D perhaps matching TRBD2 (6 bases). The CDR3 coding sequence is TGTGCCGCGGGGCAGAAACAAGAGACCCAGTACTTC. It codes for CAAGQKQETQYF.